Here is one T cell receptor (beta chain) with its context. The sample comes from a study of blood T cell repertoires in COVID-19. Germline CDR1 SGDLS, CDR2 YYNGEE. Trimming removed 0 bases from V and 0 bases from J, with 10 bases in between. The CDR3 runs 16 residues. Participants' reported clinical history set cohort assignment. Assay used: immunoSEQ multiplex PCR; TCRdb lists only in-frame clones, some missing. Counted here are more than 250,000 clones, roughly 85% occurring once; the ten biggest clones make up approximately 5%. This TCR came from a woman aged 30 to 39 who had recovered from COVID-19. Sequenced input: PBMCs or T cells enriched from blood (not recorded which). V is TRBV9 and J is TRBJ1-3, with D unclear. The CDR3 here is CASSVDLSVSGNTIYF. CDR3 sequence (DNA): TGTGCCAGCAGCGTAGATCTTAGTGTCTCTGGAAACACCATATATTTT.